This TCR beta chain was identified during a study of Ad26.COV2.S vaccination and SARS-CoV-2 variants. This clone occurred once. V dropped 0 bases and J dropped 2; count of bases not matched to a gene: 4. The CDR3 extends over 15 amino acids. Germline V gene sequence: CDR1 MNHEY, CDR2 SMNVEV (reference sequence). TCRdb keeps only in-frame clones here, not all; method: immunoSEQ multiplex PCR. The sample records about 680,000 clones, around 89% being singletons. Specified treatment: 15 to 20 received Ad26.COV2.S at low or high dose, single or two shots; 5 received placebo; per-sample allocation not given. Sampling took place 63 days after the first vaccine or placebo injection. Boston supplied an adult donor aged 18-55 years.

The TCR comes from a person aged 18 to 59 who received the Ad26.COV2.S COVID-19 vaccine or a placebo. The genes are TRBV27 and TRBJ2-7; 7 bases are shared with TRBD1. This specimen consisted of peripheral blood, obtained in a trial of Ad26.COV2.S vaccine versus placebo. CDR3 loop: CASSLSDRAPYEQYF. CDR3 sequence (DNA): TGTGCCAGCAGTTTATCCGACAGGGCACCCTACGAGCAGTACTTC.